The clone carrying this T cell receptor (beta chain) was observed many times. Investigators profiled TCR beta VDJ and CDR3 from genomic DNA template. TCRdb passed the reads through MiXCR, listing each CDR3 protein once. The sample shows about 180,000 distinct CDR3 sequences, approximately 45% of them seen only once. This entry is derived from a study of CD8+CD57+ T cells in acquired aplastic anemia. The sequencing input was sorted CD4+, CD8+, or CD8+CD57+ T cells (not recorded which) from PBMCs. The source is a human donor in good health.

CDR3 sequence: CASSLELVPQETQYF. DNA of the CDR3: TGTGCCAGCAGCTTAGAGTTGGTTCCTCAAGAGACCCAGTACTTC. The J gene is TRBJ2-5, the V gene TRBV7-9; D unresolved. Germline V gene data show CDR1 as SEHNR and CDR2 as FQNEAQ (reference sequence). The CDR3 is made up of 15 amino acids. The V and J ends lost 1 base and 2 bases respectively, with 11 bases between them.